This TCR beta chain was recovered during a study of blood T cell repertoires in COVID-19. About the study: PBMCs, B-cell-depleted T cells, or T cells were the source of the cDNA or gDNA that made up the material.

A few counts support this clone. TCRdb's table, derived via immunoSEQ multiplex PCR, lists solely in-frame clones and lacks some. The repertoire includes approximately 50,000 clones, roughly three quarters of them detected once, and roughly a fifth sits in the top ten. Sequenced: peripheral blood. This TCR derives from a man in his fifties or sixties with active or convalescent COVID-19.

The CDR3 DNA reads TGTGCCAGTCAACCGGGGACAGTCTCTAACTATGGCTACACCTTC. Protein product: CASQPGTVSNYGYTF. This chain connects TRBV19 to TRBJ1-2, with 7 bases fitting TRBD1. The CDR3 is 15 amino acids. Trimming removed 8 bases from V and 0 bases from J; junction bases left unmatched: 9. Germline V gene lookup returns CDR1 LNHDA and CDR2 SQIVND (reference sequence).